These T cell receptor beta chains were read from a single sample in a study of blood T cell repertoires in COVID-19. Clones were read by immunoSEQ multiplex PCR, and TCRdb kept only the in-frame ones, dropping some. Of about 160,000 clones listed, approximately 90% were seen once; the top ten hold about 2.3%. Sequencing used peripheral blood. The source is a man aged 18 to 35 with acute or convalescent COVID-19. Both conserved end residues are part of each CDR3. The D gene is left open where the match is weak. Size is stated for part of the rows, as once, few or many counts, or as a class when the clone is expanded.

clone_size d_call j_call v_call cdr3_aa cdr3_nt
. . TRBJ1-1 TRBV13 CASSKRQTAMNTEAFF TGTGCCAGCAGCAAACGACAAACAGCCATGAACACTGAAGCTTTCTTT
few TRBD1 TRBJ2-1 TRBV6-5 CASRPDRVLINEQFF TGTGCCAGCAGACCTGACAGGGTCTTGATCAATGAGCAGTTCTTC
. TRBD1 TRBJ1-2 TRBV7-2 CASSLIQGARSGYTF TGTGCCAGCAGCTTGATACAGGGGGCGCGCAGTGGCTACACCTTC
. TRBD2 TRBJ2-1 TRBV7-9 CASSLELAGGYNEQFF TGTGCCAGCAGCTTAGAGCTAGCGGGAGGTTACAATGAGCAGTTCTTC
. TRBD1 TRBJ1-2 TRBV19 CASSILTLTGEHGYTF TGTGCCAGTAGTATCCTTACCCTGACAGGGGAACATGGCTACACCTTC
. TRBD2 TRBJ2-1 TRBV24-1 CATTSTSGDSYNEQFF TGTGCCACGACTTCAACTAGCGGGGATTCCTACAATGAGCAGTTCTTC
. TRBD1 TRBJ2-3 TRBV5-1 CASSSTPGQAEGDTQYF TGCGCCAGCAGCTCTACCCCGGGACAGGCGGAAGGGGATACGCAGTATTTT
. . TRBJ1-1 TRBV4-1 CASSQAQGVSEAFF TGCGCCAGCAGCCAGGCACAGGGTGTGTCTGAAGCTTTCTTT
. . TRBJ1-3 TRBV29-1 CSALLAGGNTIYF TGCAGCGCCCTCCTTGCGGGAGGAAACACCATATATTTT
. TRBD1 TRBJ2-7 TRBV4-1 CASSQTGQMSYEQYF TGCGCCAGCAGCCAGACGGGACAGATGTCCTACGAGCAGTACTTC
. TRBD2 TRBJ2-7 TRBV19 CASSTSGGSSYEQYF TGTGCCAGTAGCACTAGCGGGGGGTCCTCCTACGAGCAGTACTTC
. . TRBJ1-4 TRBV5-8 CASSLAGWTNEKLFF TGTGCCAGCAGCTTGGCAGGGTGGACTAATGAAAAACTGTTTTTT
. TRBD2 TRBJ2-1 TRBV18 CASSPFSGGPYNEQFF TGTGCCAGCTCACCTTTTAGCGGGGGACCCTACAATGAGCAGTTCTTC
once TRBD2 TRBJ2-1 TRBV5-1 CASSIRDYFEQFF TGCGCCAGCAGCATCCGGGACTATTTTGAGCAGTTCTTC
. TRBD1 TRBJ1-1 TRBV11-2 CASSLDGILTGRAFF TGTGCCAGCAGCTTAGACGGTATTTTGACAGGGAGAGCTTTCTTT
few . TRBJ2-7 TRBV18 CASSPGRGGYEEQYF TGTGCCAGCTCACCAGGGAGGGGGGGTTACGAAGAGCAGTACTTC
. TRBD1 TRBJ1-3 TRBV3-1/TRBV3-2 CASSQDRGTASGNTIYF TGTGCCAGCAGCCAAGACAGGGGGACCGCCTCTGGAAACACCATATATTTT
. TRBD1 TRBJ1-3 TRBV6-6 CASSFIGQAAGNTIYF TGTGCCAGCAGTTTTATCGGACAGGCCGCCGGAAACACCATATATTTT
few . TRBJ1-1 TRBV2 CASSSNGNTEAFF TGTGCCAGCAGTTCTAACGGGAACACTGAAGCTTTCTTT
. TRBD1 TRBJ1-2 TRBV10-3 CAITMTRQGTNYGYTF TGTGCCATCACCATGACCCGACAGGGGACTAACTATGGCTACACCTTC
. TRBD1 TRBJ1-1 TRBV19 CASSNPTGGGTEAFF TGTGCCAGTAGTAACCCGACAGGGGGAGGAACTGAAGCTTTCTTT
. TRBD1 TRBJ1-2 TRBV27 CASSAAGGSYGYTF TGTGCCAGCAGTGCCGCAGGGGGCAGCTATGGCTACACCTTC
. . TRBJ1-1 TRBV10-3 CAIKGLMNTEAFF TGTGCCATCAAGGGGCTGATGAACACTGAAGCTTTCTTT
. . TRBJ2-7 TRBV5-1 CASSSRWDSPYEQYF TGCGCCAGCAGCTCTAGGTGGGACTCCCCCTACGAGCAGTACTTC
once TRBD1 TRBJ1-4 TRBV6-1 CASSDGTGAFVGNEKLFF TGTGCCAGCAGTGATGGGACAGGGGCCTTCGTTGGTAATGAAAAACTGTTTTTT
once . TRBJ1-1 TRBV3-1/TRBV3-2 CASSRIGVDTEAFF TGTGCCAGCAGCCGTATCGGGGTAGACACTGAAGCTTTCTTT
. . TRBJ1-6 TRBV5-1 CASSLDSYSRYNSPLHF TGCGCCAGCAGCTTGGACTCTTATTCGCGCTATAATTCACCCCTCCACTTT
. . TRBJ1-5 TRBV21-1 CASSKDGQPHNQPQHF TGTGCCAGCAGCAAAGACGGACAGCCTCACAATCAGCCCCAGCATTTT
. TRBD2 TRBJ2-2 TRBV27 CASSSLAGPTGELFF TGTGCCAGCAGTTCTTTAGCGGGACCCACCGGGGAGCTGTTTTTT
once TRBD1 TRBJ1-4 TRBV27 CASTSTGDRGLKKLFF TGTGCCAGCACCAGCACCGGGGACAGGGGGTTGAAAAAACTGTTTTTT
. . TRBJ2-7 TRBV12-3/TRBV12-4 CASSPGLSYEQYF TGTGCCAGCAGCCCGGGACTTTCCTACGAGCAGTACTTC
. . TRBJ2-1 TRBV11-3 CASSSFVEGQTYNEQFF TGTGCCAGCAGCTCATTTGTGGAGGGACAGACCTACAATGAGCAGTTCTTC
. . TRBJ1-2 TRBV6-6 CASTLHTNYGYTF TGTGCCAGCACTTTACACACTAACTATGGCTACACCTTC
. . TRBJ1-5 TRBV5-1 CASSPWVGGDQPQHF TGCGCCAGCAGTCCGTGGGTGGGAGGGGATCAGCCCCAGCATTTT
. TRBD1 TRBJ2-3 TRBV5-6 CASSPWDRNSDTQYF TGTGCCAGCAGCCCCTGGGACAGAAACTCAGATACGCAGTATTTT
. . TRBJ1-3 TRBV10-1 CASSEGRSGNTIYF TGCGCCAGCAGTGAGGGGAGATCTGGAAACACCATATATTTT
. TRBD2 TRBJ2-1 TRBV3-1/TRBV3-2 CASSLGLAGGYTEQFF TGTGCCAGCAGCCTAGGACTAGCGGGGGGGTATACTGAGCAGTTCTTC
once . TRBJ2-3 TRBV6-5 CASSYSGAGTGTQYF TGTGCCAGCAGCTATAGCGGAGCGGGGACAGGTACGCAGTATTTT
. . TRBJ2-1 TRBV5-1 CASSRENAYNEQFF TGCGCCAGCAGTCGGGAAAATGCCTACAATGAGCAGTTCTTC
. . TRBJ2-3 TRBV2 CASSSGATDTQYF TGTGCCAGCAGTAGCGGCGCCACAGATACGCAGTATTTT